Shown below are 29 T cell receptor beta chains from a single sample sequenced in a study of metastatic and nonmetastatic thyroid tumors. Patients were all untreated before their thyroid surgery. TCRdb re-called clones from the PCR reads using MiXCR. The sample has roughly 40,000 clones; about 20% are singletons. The sequenced material came from tumor tissue. The receptor source for this set is a female donor with papillary thyroid cancer or a benign thyroid nodule (not recorded which). Some clones in this sample may be carry-over from other donors' samples.

The table lists this clone with many counts. The V call is TRBV3-1, the J call TRBJ2-3; TRBD2 agrees at 12 bases. CDR1 and CDR2 (germline): LGHDT, YNNKEL (reference sequence). J was trimmed by 2 bases and V by 2 bases; bases with no gene match: 5. There are 17 residues in the CDR3. CDR3 region: CASSQLRLAGVTDTQYF. In DNA, the CDR3 is TGTGCCAGCAGCCAACTTAGACTAGCGGGAGTCACAGATACGCAGTATTTT.

The genes are TRBV19 and TRBJ1-5; a weak D match, TRBD1 (5 bases). The CDR3 covers 14 residues. V dropped 4 bases and J dropped 1 base, with 8 bases sitting between them. CDR1 LNHDA and CDR2 SQIVND come from the germline V gene (reference sequence). The CDR3 DNA sequence: TGTGCCAGTAGTACCAGGGTGAGCAATCAGCCCCAGCATTTT. Protein product: CASSTRVSNQPQHF.

In this sample, this clone turned up many times. The V and J genes are TRBV6-1 and TRBJ2-2; D uncertain. Trimming stripped 5 bases from V and 3 bases from J, with 4 bases between. The CDR3 runs 12 residues. The germline V gene has CDR1 MNHNS and CDR2 SASEGT. The CDR3 is CASSFDTGELFF. CDR3 sequence (DNA): TGTGCCAGCAGTTTTGACACCGGGGAGCTGTTTTTT.

The rearrangement uses TRBV20-1 and TRBJ2-7; 15 bases align to TRBD2. Germline CDR1 and CDR2: DFQATT and SNEGSKA (reference sequence). The V segment lost 4 bases and the J segment 9 bases; nucleotides outside the gene matches: 13. This CDR3 has 16 amino acids. The CDR3 DNA sequence: TGCAGTGCTACAGGACTAGCGGGGGGGTCCCGGGTCGCGCAGTACTTC. This gives the protein CSATGLAGGSRVAQYF.

A few counts support this clone. This sequence may be a read error, since a much larger clone differs from it by one base. The rearrangement uses TRBV6-2 or TRBV6-3 and TRBJ2-1; no definite D call. The germline CDR1 and CDR2 sequences are MNHEY and SVGEGT. Trimming removed 5 bases from V and 9 bases from J, with 14 bases in between. This CDR3 contains 13 residues. In nucleotides, the CDR3 is TGTGCCAGCAGTCACCGGTCCCTCGGTGAGCAGTTCTTC. It codes for CASSHRSLGEQFF.

This clone was counted between two and nine times. The chain links TRBV28 to TRBJ2-1; no clear D. The CDR3 extends over 13 amino acids. CDR1 MDHEN and CDR2 SYDVKM come from the germline V gene. The V and J ends lost 6 bases and 9 bases respectively, with 15 bases between them. The CDR3 protein is CASSLPLVSEQFF. For the CDR3, the DNA is TGTGCCAGCAGCCTACCCCTAGTCAGTGAGCAGTTCTTC.

This chain joins TRBV6-2 or TRBV6-3 and TRBJ1-1, with D possibly matching TRBD1 (6 bases). Germline-derived CDR1 and CDR2 are MNHEY and SVGEGT. The germline V and J ends were trimmed by 7 bases and 1 base, with 16 bases remaining between them. This CDR3 is built from 15 residues. The CDR3 region has the DNA TGTGCCAGCACTTTACGGGGCAGGGGGAACACTGAAGCTTTCTTT. This translates into CASTLRGRGNTEAFF.

A word on this clone: A much more abundant neighbour one base away suggests this may be a read error. V and J are TRBV18 and TRBJ2-1; D is ambiguous. This CDR3 region has 14 residues. The ends were cut back, 4 bases at V and 8 bases at J, with 15 bases in the middle. CDR1 is KGHSH, CDR2 LQKENI, per germline. CDR3 sequence: CASSLNTPYDEQFF. The CDR3 DNA sequence: TGTGCCAGCTCACTAAATACACCATACGATGAGCAGTTCTTC.

This clone occurred many times. The same CDR3 is also encoded by other DNA sequences in this sample. The chain couples TRBV24-1 to TRBJ2-1, with D perhaps given as TRBD1 or TRBD2 (6 bases each). With 2 bases removed from V and 3 bases from J, the gap between germline ends came to 13 bases. CDR3 length equals 16 residues. Germline V gene sequence: CDR1 KGHDR, CDR2 SFDVKD. The CDR3: CATSDSGDTNYNEQFF. For the CDR3, the DNA is TGTGCCACCAGTGATTCGGGGGACACCAACTACAATGAGCAGTTCTTC.

This clone was counted ten times or more. The gene calls are TRBV6-5 and TRBJ2-1; D gene ambiguous. This CDR3 spans 17 amino acids. Trimming shortened V by 6 bases and J by 0 bases, and 18 bases separated the two germline ends. Germline lookup yields CDR1 MNHEY and CDR2 SVGAGI. Written as DNA, the CDR3 is TGTGCCAGCAGACTCCGGGCTACGCAGACCTCCTACAATGAGCAGTTCTTC. As protein: CASRLRATQTSYNEQFF.

This clone was observed many times. The chain carries TRBV7-9 and TRBJ1-6; no firm D call. This CDR3 contains 14 residues. Trimming removed 2 bases from V and 5 bases from J, with 7 bases in between. CDR1 and CDR2 (germline): SEHNR, FQNEAQ (reference sequence). The CDR3 DNA follows: TGTGCCAGCAGCTTAAGGGCGGATAATTCACCCCTCCACTTT. Its protein is CASSLRADNSPLHF.

Notes on this clone: This may stem from a read error, because a much larger clone lies one nucleotide away. Other DNA sequences of this sample code for an identical CDR3. The chain has TRBV4-2 and TRBJ1-2; TRBD1 is a possible D gene (6 bases). V lost 3 bases, J lost 8 bases, and 16 bases lay in between. This CDR3 has 14 residues. Germline loops: CDR1 LGHNA, CDR2 YNFKEQ. The CDR3 region has the DNA TGTGCCAGCAGCCAGGATCGGGGGGCGCGCGGCTACACCTTC. Protein sequence: CASSQDRGARGYTF.

This clone has a count of ten or more. The chain has TRBV12-3 or TRBV12-4 and TRBJ1-1, with a weak D call TRBD1 (5 bases). This CDR3 has 14 amino acids. Between the trimmed V and J ends, which lost 1 base and 3 bases, there was a span of 9 bases. This chain's CDR3 is CASSLVQTDTEAFF. In nucleotides, the CDR3 is TGTGCCAGCAGTTTAGTGCAGACAGACACTGAAGCTTTCTTT.

This clone was observed at least ten times. The gene calls are TRBV11-2 and TRBJ1-2, with D hard to call. The CDR3 is 14 amino acids. CDR1 and CDR2 from the germline V gene are SGHAT and FQNNGV. The V end lost 2 bases, the J end lost 2 bases, and 9 bases lay between the germline ends. The CDR3 loop is CASSLTDTNYGYTF. The CDR3 DNA reads as TGTGCCAGCAGCTTAACTGACACAAACTATGGCTACACCTTC.

With regard to this clone: An end of the junction does not agree with germline; a read error may underlie this. This chain's CDR3 is CSARYRGWNTEAFF. DNA of the CDR3: TGCAGTGCTAGATATCGAGGCTGGAACACTGAAGCCTTCTTT. The chain has TRBV20-1 and TRBJ1-1; no definite D call. The CDR3 is 14 amino acids. Germline CDR1 reads DFQATT; CDR2 reads SNEGSKA (reference sequence).

There are many counts of this clone. This sequence joins TRBV29-1 and TRBJ1-5; no firm D call. Between the trimmed V and J ends, which lost 4 bases and 12 bases, there was a span of 19 bases. CDR1 is SQVTM and CDR2 is ANQGSEA in the germline V gene. CDR3 length equals 13 residues. The CDR3 region is CSVAEGSRALQHF. The CDR3 DNA follows: TGCAGCGTTGCAGAAGGGTCCCGGGCGCTCCAGCATTTT.

This clone has a handful of counts. A single base separates this from a much larger clone, so it may be a read error. The sample has other DNA sequences that encode this CDR3 too. The rearrangement links TRBV5-1 to TRBJ2-1; TRBD2 matches 16 bases. The CDR3 loop spans 14 amino acids. The germline CDR1 and CDR2 sequences are SGHRS and YFSETQ. CDR3 residues: CASRGTSGRGEQFF. In DNA form, the CDR3 reads TGCGCCAGCAGAGGGACTAGCGGGAGGGGTGAGCAATTCTTC.

This clone has a single count. The chain employs TRBV20-1 and TRBJ1-1; TRBD1 matches 10 bases. The germline gives CDR1 DFQATT, CDR2 SNEGSKA (reference sequence). This CDR3 has 13 amino acids. The V and J ends lost 5 bases and 4 bases, in that order; junction bases with no gene match: 4. The CDR3 protein is CSAGQGGGTEAFF. The CDR3 nucleotides are TGCAGTGCTGGACAGGGGGGCGGCACTGAAGCTTTCTTT.

On this clone: An end of the junction differs from the germline gene, which may be a read error. The V and J genes are TRBV5-1 and TRBJ2-7; D is uncertain. The CDR3 consists of 11 residues. Germline CDR1 and CDR2: SGHRS and YFSETQ. The CDR3 DNA reads TGCGCCAGCAGCGGAACATACGAGAAGTACTTC. It specifies CASSGTYEKYF.

Details on this clone: The junction departs from the called germline gene at one end, perhaps through a read error. The rearrangement uses TRBV19 and TRBJ2-6; D uncertain. Germline lookup yields CDR1 LNHDA and CDR2 SQIVND (reference sequence). This CDR3 is 14 amino acids long. CDR3 in amino acids: CASSTISGSNVLTF. Written as DNA, the CDR3 is TGTGCCAGTAGTACGATCTCTGGGTCCAACGTCCTTACTTTC.

As for this clone: This may be a read error: a much more frequent sequence differs by one nucleotide. The V and J genes are TRBV7-9 and TRBJ2-7; D unresolved. V was cut by 4 bases and J by 5 bases, with 12 bases left in between. This CDR3 contains 13 residues. The V gene's germline CDR1 is SEHNR and CDR2 FQNEAQ (reference sequence). The CDR3 loop reads CASSSVHRDEQYF. The DNA of the CDR3 is TGTGCCAGCAGCTCGGTACACCGCGACGAGCAGTACTTC. Together with reference TRBV7-9 and TRBJ2-7, the CDR3 gives the full variable domain: DTGVSQNPRHKITKRGQNVTFRCDPISEHNRLYWYRQTLGQGPEFLTYFQNEAQLEKSRLLSDRFSAERPKGSFSTLEIQRTEQGDSAMYLCASSSVHRDEQYFGPGTRLTVT.

This clone was picked up many times. The CDR3 coding sequence is TGCGCCAGCAGCCTAAGGACAGGGTTGGGCTATGGCTACACCTTC. It codes for CASSLRTGLGYGYTF. This chain links TRBV4-3 with TRBJ1-2; 8 nucleotides match TRBD1. V trimming: 4 bases; J trimming: 4 bases; junction bases outside the gene matches: 8. The CDR3 sequence is 15 residues long. Germline values: CDR1 LGHNA, CDR2 YSLEER.

V gene TRBV28 combines with J gene TRBJ1-2; 7 nucleotides line up with TRBD1. Trimming took 2 bases from V and 4 from J; bases not matched to a gene: 10. CDR3 length: 16 amino acids. The germline gives CDR1 MDHEN, CDR2 SYDVKM. CDR3 loop: CASSLRGQPQTYGYTF. CDR3 coding DNA: TGTGCCAGCAGTTTACGGGGACAGCCTCAGACCTATGGCTACACCTTC.

This clone was counted ten times or more. The V and J genes are TRBV5-1 and TRBJ2-2; the match to TRBD1 covers 8 bases. CDR1 and CDR2 from the germline V gene are SGHRS and YFSETQ. The V segment lost 3 bases and the J segment 5 bases; nucleotides outside the gene matches: 6. The CDR3 totals 15 residues. CDR3 sequence (DNA): TGCGCCAGCAGCTCAGACAGGGGTTGGACCGGGGAGCTGTTTTTT. Protein sequence: CASSSDRGWTGELFF.

Ten or more counts support this clone. V and J are TRBV5-1 and TRBJ2-1; no firm D call. This CDR3 region has 11 residues. The V and J ends lost 4 bases and 9 bases respectively, with 8 bases between them. Germline CDR1 reads SGHRS; CDR2 reads YFSETQ. The CDR3, as DNA: TGCGCCAGCAGCGCCGTGGCTGAGCAGTTCTTC. This codes for CASSAVAEQFF.

V gene TRBV5-1 combines with J gene TRBJ2-5; tentative D call: TRBD1 (5 bases). The length of the CDR3 is 15 residues. Germline lookup yields CDR1 SGHRS and CDR2 YFSETQ. Trimming removed 0 bases from V and 5 bases from J, with 14 bases in between. Here the CDR3 reads CASSLGAGMTETQYF. CDR3 DNA sequence: TGCGCCAGCAGCTTGGGGGCAGGGATGACGGAGACCCAGTACTTC. Using reference TRBV5-1 and TRBJ2-5 for the parts outside the CDR3, the full variable domain is KAGVTQTPRYLIKTRGQQVTLSCSPISGHRSVSWYQQTPGQGLQFLFEYFSETQRNKGNFPGRFSGRQFSNSRSEMNVSTLELGDSALYLCASSLGAGMTETQYFGPGTRLLVL.

This clone was seen repeatedly, ten times or more. J is TRBJ1-2 and V is TRBV3-1, with 8 bases aligning to TRBD1. CDR3 length: 14 residues. V trimming: 1 base; J trimming: 7 bases; junction bases outside the gene matches: 5. Per germline, CDR1 LGHDT and CDR2 YNNKEL (reference sequence). The CDR3 sequence is CASSQGTGISGYTF. CDR3 nucleotide sequence: TGTGCCAGCAGCCAAGGGACAGGGATCAGTGGCTACACCTTC.

This clone was counted ten times or more. The rearrangement uses TRBV12-3 or TRBV12-4 and TRBJ2-2; maybe TRBD1 (6 bases). Deletions cut 6 bases from V and 3 bases from J, with 20 bases between. CDR3 length equals 17 residues. CDR3 protein: CASRTGSGTLHTGELFF. CDR3 nucleotide sequence: TGTGCCAGCAGGACCGGTTCCGGGACACTACACACCGGGGAGCTGTTTTTT.

Details on this clone: At one of its ends the junction is not consistent with the germline gene, which may arise from a read error. This CDR3 is also generated by other DNA sequences in the sample. The chain joins TRBV3-1 to TRBJ2-2; perhaps TRBD2 as D (5 bases). CDR1 is LGHDT, CDR2 YNNKEL, per germline (reference sequence). This CDR3 is built from 13 residues. As DNA, the CDR3 is TGTGCCAGCAGCCAAGGGGTACCCGGGGAGCTGTTTTTC. Translating gives CASSQGVPGELFF.